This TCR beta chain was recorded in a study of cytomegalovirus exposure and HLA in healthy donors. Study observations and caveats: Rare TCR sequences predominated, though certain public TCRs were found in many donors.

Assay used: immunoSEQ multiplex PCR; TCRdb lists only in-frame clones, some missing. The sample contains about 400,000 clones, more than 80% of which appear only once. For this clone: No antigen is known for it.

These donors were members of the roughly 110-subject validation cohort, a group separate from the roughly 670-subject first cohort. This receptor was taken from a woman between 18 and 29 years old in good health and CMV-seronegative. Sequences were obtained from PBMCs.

The CDR3 sequence: CASSLFTGTGAARGNQPQHF. The CDR3 DNA reads as TGTGCCAGCAGCTTATTCACCGGGACAGGGGCCGCTCGGGGCAATCAGCCCCAGCATTTT. This rearrangement joins TRBV5-8 to TRBJ1-5, with 10 bases aligning to TRBD1. The CDR3 length is 20 residues. V gave up 2 bases and J gave up 2 bases; unmatched junction bases: 16. Germline V lookup: CDR1 SGHTS, CDR2 YDEGEE.